These T cell receptor beta chains were read from a single sample in a study of beta chain features in type 1 diabetes. Only in-frame clones appear in the TCRdb table, and some are missing; sequencing was by immunoSEQ multiplex PCR. The sample carries hundreds of thousands of clones, roughly 15% recorded once. The specimen sequenced was naive CD4+ T cells from blood. The receptor source for this set is a man younger than 35 in good health. CDR3s leave out the opening cysteine and the closing phenylalanine or tryptophan. The D gene is left open where the match is weak.

>TRBV30|TRBD1|TRBJ1-2
AWSRDRVYGYT
>TRBV7-3|.|TRBJ2-1
ASSFRGDRYNEQF
>TRBV4-3|.|TRBJ1-4
ASSQVWAGQEKLF
>TRBV28|.|TRBJ2-1
ASRNQDSQQF
>TRBV5-6|.|TRBJ1-4
ASSLRVTNEKLF
>TRBV28|TRBD2|TRBJ2-2
ASRRLAGGFTGELF
>TRBV7-6|.|TRBJ2-5
ASSLGGAPSQY
>TRBV7-2|.|TRBJ1-5
ASSSGPGANQPQH
>TRBV27|TRBD1|TRBJ2-7
ASSLHRGGEQY
>TRBV4-3|.|TRBJ2-7
ASSQVSPSEQY
>TRBV5-1|TRBD1|TRBJ2-3
ASTTGGTDTQY
>TRBV23-1|TRBD1|TRBJ2-5
ASSLSRGRETQY
>TRBV30|TRBD2|TRBJ2-1
AWPGGGRGGLNEQF
>TRBV5-1|TRBD1|TRBJ2-3
ASRLKRDRGTDTQY
>TRBV28|.|TRBJ2-4
ASSLGWLDIQY
>TRBV11-2|TRBD2|TRBJ2-3
ASSIRLSGSSDTQY
>TRBV7-9|.|TRBJ1-2
ASSFRRTNYGYT
>TRBV5-1|.|TRBJ1-6
ASSYRLSSYNSPLH
>TRBV5-6|.|TRBJ2-5
ASSLEETQY
>TRBV4-3|.|TRBJ1-1
ASSQDFGGRGGEAF
>TRBV2|TRBD1|TRBJ2-3
ASSLRDRGSADTQY
>TRBV11-2|.|TRBJ1-1
ASSLEVSTEAF
>TRBV11-2|.|TRBJ1-2
ASSLASRSLYGYT
>TRBV19|.|TRBJ1-2
ASSPPGRYGYT
>TRBV15|.|TRBJ2-1
ATSPQFEGNEQF
>TRBV27|.|TRBJ2-7
ASKLRGGYEQY
>TRBV7-2|TRBD1|TRBJ2-3
ASSLAGQGAIDTQY
>TRBV7-9|.|TRBJ2-3
ASSAPGGPTDTQY
>TRBV28|.|TRBJ2-6
ASRLYGANVLT
>TRBV4-2|.|TRBJ1-1
ASSYSQQNTEAF
>TRBV5-1|TRBD1|TRBJ2-7
ASSTGQGIYEQY
>TRBV7-9|.|TRBJ2-2
ASSPTRLGTGELF
>TRBV11-2|.|TRBJ1-5
ASSLEGGGPQH
>TRBV29-1|.|TRBJ2-2
SVEVGSRTGELF
>TRBV28|.|TRBJ1-5
ASSFSSGRNQPQH
>TRBV13|.|TRBJ2-1
ASTKGDSYNEQF
>TRBV9|.|TRBJ1-2
ASSVGGQNYGYT
>TRBV9|TRBD2|TRBJ2-1
ASSKPTSGGNEQF
>TRBV19|.|TRBJ1-2
ASSIVGGWGYT
>TRBV9|.|TRBJ1-3
ASSSISTTLSRNTIY
>TRBV15|TRBD1|TRBJ2-1
ATSPRTGTYNEQF
>TRBV6-5|.|TRBJ1-1
ASSYREAAF
>TRBV4-3|.|TRBJ1-4
ASSQNSGLGGELF
>TRBV11-2|.|TRBJ1-1
ASSLAGSGTEAF
>TRBV4-1|TRBD1|TRBJ1-3
ASSQHTGVGGNTIY
>TRBV6-5|TRBD1|TRBJ1-2
ASSLDRDGGYT
>TRBV18|.|TRBJ2-3
ASSPNVPDTQY
>TRBV11-2|.|TRBJ2-1
ASSLSWGSYNEQF
>TRBV14|.|TRBJ2-2
ASNGARTGELF
>TRBV9|.|TRBJ1-3
ASSVGGTYLNTIY
>TRBV9|.|TRBJ2-7
ASSTRQEAYEQY